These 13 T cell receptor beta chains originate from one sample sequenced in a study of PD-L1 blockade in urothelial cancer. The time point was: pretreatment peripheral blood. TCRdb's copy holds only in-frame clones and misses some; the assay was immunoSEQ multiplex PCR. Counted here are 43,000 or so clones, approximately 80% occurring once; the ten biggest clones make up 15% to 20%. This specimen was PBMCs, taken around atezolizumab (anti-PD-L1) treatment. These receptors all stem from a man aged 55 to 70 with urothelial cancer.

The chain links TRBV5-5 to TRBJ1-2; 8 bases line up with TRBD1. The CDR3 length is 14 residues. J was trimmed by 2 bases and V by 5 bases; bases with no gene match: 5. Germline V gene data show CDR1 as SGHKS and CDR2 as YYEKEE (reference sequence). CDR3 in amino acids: CASSLTGANYGYTF. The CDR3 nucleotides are TGTGCCAGCAGTTTGACAGGGGCGAACTATGGCTACACCTTC.

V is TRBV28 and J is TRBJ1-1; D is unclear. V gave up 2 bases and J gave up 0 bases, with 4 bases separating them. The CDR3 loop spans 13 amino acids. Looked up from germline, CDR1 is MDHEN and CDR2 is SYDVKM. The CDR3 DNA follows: TGTGCCAGCAGTTTAAAGCTGAACACTGAAGCTTTCTTT. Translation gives CASSLKLNTEAFF. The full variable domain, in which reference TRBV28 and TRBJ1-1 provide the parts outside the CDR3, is DVKVTQSSRYLVKRTGEKVFLECVQDMDHENMFWYRQDPGLGLRLIYFSYDVKMKEKGDIPEGYSVSREKKERFSLILESASTNQTSMYLCASSLKLNTEAFFGQGTRLTVV.

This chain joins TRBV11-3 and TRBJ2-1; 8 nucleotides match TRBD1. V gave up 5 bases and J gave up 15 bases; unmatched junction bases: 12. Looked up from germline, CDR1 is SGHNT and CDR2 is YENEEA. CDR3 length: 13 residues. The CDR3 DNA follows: TGTGCCAGCAGCCCGGGCCCCCAGGGGGCCGTGTTCTTC. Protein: CASSPGPQGAVFF.

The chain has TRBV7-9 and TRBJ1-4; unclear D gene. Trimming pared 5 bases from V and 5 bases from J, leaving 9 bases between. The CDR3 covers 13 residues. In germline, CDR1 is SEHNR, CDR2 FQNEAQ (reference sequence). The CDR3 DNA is TGTGCCAGCAGCCGCGAGGCAAATGAAAAACTGTTTTTT. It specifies CASSREANEKLFF.

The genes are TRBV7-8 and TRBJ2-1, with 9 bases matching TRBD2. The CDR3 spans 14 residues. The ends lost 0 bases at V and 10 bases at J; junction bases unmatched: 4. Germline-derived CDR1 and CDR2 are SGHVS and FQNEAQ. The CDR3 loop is CASSLAGAGGEQFF. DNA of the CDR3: TGTGCCAGCAGCTTAGCAGGCGCGGGGGGGGAGCAGTTCTTC. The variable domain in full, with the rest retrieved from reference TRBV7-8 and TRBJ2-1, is GAGVSQSPRYKVAKRGQDVALRCDPISGHVSLFWYQQALGQGPEFLTYFQNEAQLDKSGLPSDRFFAERPEGSVSTLKIQRTQQEDSAVYLCASSLAGAGGEQFFGPGTRLTVL.

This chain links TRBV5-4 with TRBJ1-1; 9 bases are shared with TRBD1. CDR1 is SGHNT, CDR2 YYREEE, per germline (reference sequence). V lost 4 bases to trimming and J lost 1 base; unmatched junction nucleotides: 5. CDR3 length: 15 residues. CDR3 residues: CASSTSGQGNTEAFF. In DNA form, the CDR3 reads TGTGCCAGCAGCACGTCGGGACAGGGGAACACTGAAGCTTTCTTT.

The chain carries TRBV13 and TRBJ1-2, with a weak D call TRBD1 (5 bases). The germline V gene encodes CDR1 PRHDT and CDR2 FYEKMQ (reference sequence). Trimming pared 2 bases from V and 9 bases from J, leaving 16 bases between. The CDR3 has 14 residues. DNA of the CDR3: TGTGCCAGCAGCTTACAGGGCTTCCCGCTGAGCTACACCTTC. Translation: CASSLQGFPLSYTF.

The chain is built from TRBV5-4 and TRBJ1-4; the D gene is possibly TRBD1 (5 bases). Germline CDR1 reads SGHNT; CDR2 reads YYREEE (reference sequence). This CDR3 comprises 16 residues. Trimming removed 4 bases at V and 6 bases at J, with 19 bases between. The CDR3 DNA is TGTGCCAGCAGCGCCGGGACCTTGGGGGGGGATGAAAAACTGTTTTTT. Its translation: CASSAGTLGGDEKLFF.

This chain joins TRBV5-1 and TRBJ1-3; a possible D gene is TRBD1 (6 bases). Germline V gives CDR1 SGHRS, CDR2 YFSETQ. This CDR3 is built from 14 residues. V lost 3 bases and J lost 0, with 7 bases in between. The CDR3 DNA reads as TGCGCCAGCAGCTCACAGGGCTCTGGAAACACCATATATTTT. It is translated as CASSSQGSGNTIYF.

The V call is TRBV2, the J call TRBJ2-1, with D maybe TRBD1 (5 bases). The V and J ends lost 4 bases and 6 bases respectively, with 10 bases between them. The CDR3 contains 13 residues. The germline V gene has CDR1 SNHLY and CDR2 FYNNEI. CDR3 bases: TGTGCCAGCAGTGTCGACAGTTTCAATGAGCAGTTCTTC. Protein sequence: CASSVDSFNEQFF.

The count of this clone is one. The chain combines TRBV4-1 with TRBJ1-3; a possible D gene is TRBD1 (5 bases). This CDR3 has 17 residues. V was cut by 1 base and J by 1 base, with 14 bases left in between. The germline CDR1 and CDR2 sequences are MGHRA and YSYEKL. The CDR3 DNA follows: TGCGCCAGCAGCCAAGTAGGGGCCCCCCAATCTGGAAACACCATATATTTT. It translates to CASSQVGAPQSGNTIYF.

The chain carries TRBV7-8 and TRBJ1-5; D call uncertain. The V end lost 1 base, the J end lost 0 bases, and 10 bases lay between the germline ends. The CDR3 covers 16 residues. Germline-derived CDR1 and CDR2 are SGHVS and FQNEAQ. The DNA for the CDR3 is TGTGCCAGCAGCTTAGAGCGAACTCGTAGCAATCAGCCCCAGCATTTT. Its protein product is CASSLERTRSNQPQHF.

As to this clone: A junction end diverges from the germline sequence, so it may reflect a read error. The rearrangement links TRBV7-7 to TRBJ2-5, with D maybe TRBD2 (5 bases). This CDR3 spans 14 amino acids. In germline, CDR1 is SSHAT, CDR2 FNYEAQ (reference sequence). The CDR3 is CASSLSEGQETQYF. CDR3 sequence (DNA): TGTGCTAGCAGCTTAAGTGAGGGACAAGAGACCCAGTACTTC.